This entry concerns a single TCR beta chain. The data were obtained in a study of blood T cell repertoires in COVID-19. About the study: PBMCs, B-cell-depleted T cells, or T cells provided the cDNA or gDNA that made up the material.

The germline CDR1 and CDR2 sequences are MNHEY and SMNVEV (reference sequence). This CDR3 has 15 residues. V dropped 6 bases and J dropped 5; count of bases not matched to a gene: 10. One Seattle source followed patients from active infection through their disease course. As processed by the authors: By means of reference gene primer amplification, nucleated cell counts were estimated. Some clones are missing from TCRdb's copy, which holds only in-frame ones; the method was immunoSEQ multiplex PCR. V, J and clone size were drawn from that table, and D and trimming were deduced from the DNA. This table has 500,000 to 600,000 clones, 70% to 90% appearing once.

V is TRBV27 and J is TRBJ2-3; 8 positions agree with TRBD1. The TCR was taken from a woman aged 45-65 years with COVID-19, enrolled during active disease. Sequencing was carried out using peripheral blood. CDR3 sequence: CASSRGTGQGDTQYF. The CDR3 DNA reads as TGTGCCAGCAGCCGCGGGACAGGCCAGGGAGATACGCAGTATTTT.